The rows below give T cell receptor beta chains drawn from one sample of a study of T cells in Graves' hyperthyroidism and ophthalmopathy. TCRdb ran MiXCR on the multiplex PCR reads and lists one entry per CDR3 protein. The repertoire holds hundreds of thousands of distinct CDR3 sequences, roughly 46% seen once, with 8% to 8.5% in the top ten. Material: peripheral blood or thyroid tissue (not recorded which). These receptors all stem from a woman between 18 and 29 years old with Graves' hyperthyroidism. The CDR3 runs from the conserved cysteine through the conserved F or W. The order of the fields is V gene, clone size, D gene, J gene, CDR3 DNA, CDR3 protein. A D gene is named only where the DNA matches it firmly. A row's size may be missing; if present it is once, few, many or a size class.

TRBV15,many,NA,TRBJ1-2,TGTGCCACCAGCAGAGGAGCTGGGACACCGAGGACCGGTGGCTACACCTTC,CATSRGAGTPRTGGYTF
TRBV7-9,NA,NA,TRBJ2-7,TGTGCCAGCAGCTTAGTTGGAGGGCAGGGAGACCACGAGCAGTACTTC,CASSLVGGQGDHEQYF
TRBV20-1,few,TRBD1,TRBJ1-1,TGCAGTGCTACGGACAGGGACACTGAAGCTTTCTTT,CSATDRDTEAFF
TRBV19,many,NA,TRBJ1-1,TGTGCCAGTAGTAGCTGGGGAAACACTGAAGCTTTCTTT,CASSSWGNTEAFF
TRBV29-1,many,NA,TRBJ1-5,TGCAGCGTTGGGTGGGGGAATCAGCCCCAGCATTTT,CSVGWGNQPQHF
TRBV7-8,NA,NA,TRBJ1-5,TGTGCCAGCAGCCCGACAAGGGGGGATCAGCCCCAGCATTTT,CASSPTRGDQPQHF
TRBV12-3/TRBV12-4,NA,TRBD2,TRBJ2-3,TGTGCCAGCAGTTTAGGAGCGGGAGGAGATACGCAGTATTTT,CASSLGAGGDTQYF
TRBV6-1,NA,NA,TRBJ1-1,TGTGCCAGCAGCCAAGTAGGGGGTGGGACTGAAGCTTTCTTT,CASSQVGGGTEAFF
TRBV7-9,NA,TRBD2,TRBJ2-2,TGTGCCAGCAGCTTACTGCCGGGACTAGCGCCGAACACCGGGGAGCTGTTTTTT,CASSLLPGLAPNTGELFF
TRBV6-6,few,NA,TRBJ1-1,TGTGCCACCTTTGAACTTCAGGGGATGAACACTGAAGCTTTCTTT,CATFELQGMNTEAFF
TRBV10-3,NA,NA,TRBJ1-1,TGTGCCATCAGTGACTCAGGGTTTCTGAACACTGAAGCTTTCTTT,CAISDSGFLNTEAFF
TRBV7-8,NA,TRBD1,TRBJ1-5,TGTGCCAGCAGTGCGGACAGGTCCCAACAGCCCCAGCATTTT,CASSADRSQQPQHF
TRBV7-9,NA,NA,TRBJ2-7,TGTGCCAGCAGCTTTGATAGGAACTACTACGAGCAGTACTTC,CASSFDRNYYEQYF
TRBV25-1,many,NA,TRBJ1-4,TGTGCCAGCAGTGAATGGGCAGGGGAGAATGAAAAACTGTTTTTT,CASSEWAGENEKLFF
TRBV25-1,few,TRBD1,TRBJ2-5,TGTGCCAGCAGTGGACATCCGGACAGGGAAGAGACCCAGTACTTC,CASSGHPDREETQYF
TRBV15,NA,NA,TRBJ2-5,TGTGCCACCAGCAGCCCAAACCGAGAGACCCAGTACTTC,CATSSPNRETQYF
TRBV10-3,NA,TRBD1,TRBJ1-1,TGTGCCAGCAGTACCCGAGGGGGCTGGACTGAAGCTTTCTTT,CASSTRGGWTEAFF
TRBV10-3,few,NA,TRBJ1-3,TGTGCCAGCAGTTACTCGGGACTCCACTCTGGAAACACCATATATTTT,CASSYSGLHSGNTIYF
TRBV9,many,NA,TRBJ1-6,TGTGCCAGCAGCGGCCCTCCGAACACAGATTCACCCCTCCACTTT,CASSGPPNTDSPLHF
TRBV19,few,NA,TRBJ2-7,TGTGCCAGTAGTCCCTCGGGGTTCTCCTACGAGCAGTACTTC,CASSPSGFSYEQYF
TRBV10-3,many,TRBD2,TRBJ2-2,TGTGCCATCAGTCTAGCGGGACCCACCGGGGAGCTGTTTTTT,CAISLAGPTGELFF
TRBV20-1,NA,NA,TRBJ1-5,TGCAGTGCTAGAGATTGGGGACTGATCAATCAGCCCCAGCATTTT,CSARDWGLINQPQHF
TRBV29-1,NA,TRBD1,TRBJ2-5,TGCAGCGGAACGGGGACAGGGAGGGAGACCCAGTACTTC,CSGTGTGRETQYF
TRBV29-1,many,NA,TRBJ1-2,TGCAGCGTTGTCGTGGGGGCTAACTATGGCTACACCTTC,CSVVVGANYGYTF
TRBV14,NA,NA,TRBJ1-5,TGTGCCAGCAGCCAAGATAGTCAGGGGCGGAATCAGCCCCAGCATTTT,CASSQDSQGRNQPQHF
TRBV7-9,NA,NA,TRBJ2-7,TGTGCCAGCAGCTCAAATACAGGGAAGAACGAGCAGTACTTC,CASSSNTGKNEQYF
TRBV24-1,NA,TRBD2,TRBJ2-3,TGTGCCACCAGTGAACAGACTAGCGGCACAGATACGCAGTATTTT,CATSEQTSGTDTQYF
TRBV2,NA,TRBD2,TRBJ2-2,TGTGCCAGCAGTGCGACTAGCGGGAGGGAGAACACCGGGGAGCTGTTTTTT,CASSATSGRENTGELFF
TRBV9,NA,TRBD1,TRBJ2-5,TGTGCCAGCAGTGCGGGACAGGAAGAGACCCAGTACTTC,CASSAGQEETQYF
TRBV15,NA,NA,TRBJ1-3,TGTGCCACCAGCAGAGACAGGGGAGACACCATATATTTT,CATSRDRGDTIYF
TRBV7-2,many,TRBD1,TRBJ1-4,TGTGCCAGCAGGTACAGGGGCGAAAAACTGTTTTTT,CASRYRGEKLFF
TRBV11-2,many,TRBD1,TRBJ1-6,TGTGCCAGCAGCGTTGACAGGGATGGTTCACCCCTCCACTTT,CASSVDRDGSPLHF
TRBV7-9,few,NA,TRBJ1-1,TGTGCCAGCAGCTTAGTGGGGGCGACTGAAGCTTTCTTT,CASSLVGATEAFF
TRBV25-1,many,NA,TRBJ1-4,TGTGCCAGCAGTTTTGCGGGCCCAAAATCCGAAAAACTGTTTTTT,CASSFAGPKSEKLFF
TRBV7-2,few,TRBD2,TRBJ2-5,TGTGCCAGCAGCTTATATCGGACTAGCGCGGAGACCCAGTACTTC,CASSLYRTSAETQYF
TRBV7-6,few,TRBD2,TRBJ2-7,TGTGCCAGCAGCACCGGATGGGGGACTAGCGGGTTCTACGAGCAGTACTTC,CASSTGWGTSGFYEQYF